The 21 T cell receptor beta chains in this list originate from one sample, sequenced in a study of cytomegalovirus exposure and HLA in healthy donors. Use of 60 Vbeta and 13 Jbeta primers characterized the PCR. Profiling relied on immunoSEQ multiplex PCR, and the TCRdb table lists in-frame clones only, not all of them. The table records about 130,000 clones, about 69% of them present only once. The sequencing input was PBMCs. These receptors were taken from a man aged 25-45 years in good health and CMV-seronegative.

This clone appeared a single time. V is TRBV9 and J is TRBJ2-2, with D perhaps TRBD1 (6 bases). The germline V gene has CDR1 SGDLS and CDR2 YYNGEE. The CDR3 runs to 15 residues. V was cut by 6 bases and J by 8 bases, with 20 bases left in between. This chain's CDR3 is CASTLAGTTQGELFF. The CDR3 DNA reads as TGTGCCAGCACCCTAGCCGGGACAACACAGGGGGAGCTGTTTTTT.

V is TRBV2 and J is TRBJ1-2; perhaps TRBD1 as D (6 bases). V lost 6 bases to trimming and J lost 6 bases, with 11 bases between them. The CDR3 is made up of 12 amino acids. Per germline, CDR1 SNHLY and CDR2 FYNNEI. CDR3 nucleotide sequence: TGTGCCAGCAGACAGGGCTTCCATGGCTACACCTTC. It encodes CASRQGFHGYTF.

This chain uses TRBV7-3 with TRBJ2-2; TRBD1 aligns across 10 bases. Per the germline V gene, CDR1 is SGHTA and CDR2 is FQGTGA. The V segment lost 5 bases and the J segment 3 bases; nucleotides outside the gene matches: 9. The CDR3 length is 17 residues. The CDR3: CASSLRQGAVDTGELFF. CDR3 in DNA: TGTGCCAGCAGCCTCAGACAGGGGGCTGTGGACACCGGGGAGCTGTTTTTT.

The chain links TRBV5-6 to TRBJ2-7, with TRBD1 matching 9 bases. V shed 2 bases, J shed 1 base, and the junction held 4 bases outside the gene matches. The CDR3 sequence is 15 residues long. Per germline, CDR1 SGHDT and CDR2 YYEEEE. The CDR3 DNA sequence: TGTGCCAGCAGCTTAGGAGGGACAGGGTCCTACGAGCAGTACTTC. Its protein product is CASSLGGTGSYEQYF. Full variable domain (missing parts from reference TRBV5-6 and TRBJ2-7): DAGVTQSPTHLIKTRGQQVTLRCSPKSGHDTVSWYQQALGQGPQFIFQYYEEEERQRGNFPDRFSGHQFPNYSSELNVNALLLGDSALYLCASSLGGTGSYEQYFGPGTRLTVT.

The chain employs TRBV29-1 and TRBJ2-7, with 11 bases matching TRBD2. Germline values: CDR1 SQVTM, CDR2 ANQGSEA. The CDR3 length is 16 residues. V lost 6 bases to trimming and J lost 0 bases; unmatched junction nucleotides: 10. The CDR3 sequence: CSVRLAGFIASYEQYF. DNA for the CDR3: TGCAGCGTGAGACTAGCGGGGTTTATAGCCTCCTACGAGCAGTACTTC.

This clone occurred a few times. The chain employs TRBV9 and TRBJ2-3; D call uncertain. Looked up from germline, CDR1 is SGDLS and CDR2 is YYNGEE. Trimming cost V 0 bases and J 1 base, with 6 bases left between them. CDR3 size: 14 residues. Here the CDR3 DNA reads TGTGCCAGCAGCGTAGATCCAGGCACAGATACGCAGTATTTT. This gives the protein CASSVDPGTDTQYF.

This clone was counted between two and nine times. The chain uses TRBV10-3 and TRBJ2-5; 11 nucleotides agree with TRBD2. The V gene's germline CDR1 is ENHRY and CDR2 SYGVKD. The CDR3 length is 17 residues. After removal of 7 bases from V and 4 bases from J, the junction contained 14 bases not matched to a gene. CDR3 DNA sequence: TGTGCCATCAAAGAGGGGGCTAGCGGGGGGCTCAGAGAGACCCAGTACTTC. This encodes CAIKEGASGGLRETQYF.

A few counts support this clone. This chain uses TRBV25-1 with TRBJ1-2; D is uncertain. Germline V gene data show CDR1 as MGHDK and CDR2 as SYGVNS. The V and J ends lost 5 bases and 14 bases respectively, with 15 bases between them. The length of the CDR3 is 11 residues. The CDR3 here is CASSTHGVRTF. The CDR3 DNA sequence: TGTGCCAGCAGTACCCACGGGGTTCGGACCTTC.

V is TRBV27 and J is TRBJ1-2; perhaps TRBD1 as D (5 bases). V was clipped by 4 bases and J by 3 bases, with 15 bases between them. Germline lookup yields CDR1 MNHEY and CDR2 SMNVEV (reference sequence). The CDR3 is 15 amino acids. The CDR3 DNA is TGTGCCAGCAGTTGGGCAGGGCACGGTGACTATGGCTACACCTTC. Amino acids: CASSWAGHGDYGYTF.

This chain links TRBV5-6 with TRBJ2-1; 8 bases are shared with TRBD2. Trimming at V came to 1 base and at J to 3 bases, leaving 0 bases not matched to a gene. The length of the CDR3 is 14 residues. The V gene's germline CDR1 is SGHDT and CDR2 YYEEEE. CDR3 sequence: CASSLRGGYNEQFF. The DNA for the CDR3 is TGTGCCAGCAGCTTGCGGGGGGGCTACAATGAGCAGTTCTTC.

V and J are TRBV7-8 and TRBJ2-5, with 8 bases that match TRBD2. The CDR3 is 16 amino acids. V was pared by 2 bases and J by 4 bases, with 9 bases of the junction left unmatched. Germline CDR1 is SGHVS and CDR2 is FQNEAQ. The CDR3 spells CASSLNGGAILETQYF. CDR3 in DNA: TGTGCCAGCAGCTTAAACGGGGGGGCAATTTTAGAGACCCAGTACTTC.

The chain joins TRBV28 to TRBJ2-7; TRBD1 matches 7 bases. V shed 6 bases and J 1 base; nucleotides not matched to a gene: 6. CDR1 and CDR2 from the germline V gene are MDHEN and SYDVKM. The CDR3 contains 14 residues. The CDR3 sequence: CASRSPGQSYEQYF. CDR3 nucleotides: TGTGCCAGCAGATCCCCGGGACAGTCCTACGAGCAGTACTTC.

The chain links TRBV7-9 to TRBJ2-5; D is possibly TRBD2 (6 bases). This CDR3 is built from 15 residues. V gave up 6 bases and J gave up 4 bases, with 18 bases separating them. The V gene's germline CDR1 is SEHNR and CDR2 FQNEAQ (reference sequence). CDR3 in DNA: TGTGCCAGCAGATCCTCGGAGGGCCATCGAGAGACCCAGTACTTC. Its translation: CASRSSEGHRETQYF.

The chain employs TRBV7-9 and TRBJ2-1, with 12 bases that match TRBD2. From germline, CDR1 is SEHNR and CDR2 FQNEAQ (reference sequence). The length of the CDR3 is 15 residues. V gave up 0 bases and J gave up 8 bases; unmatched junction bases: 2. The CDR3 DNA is TGTGCCAGCAGCTTAGCTACTAGCGGGGGGTATGAGCAGTTCTTC. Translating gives CASSLATSGGYEQFF.

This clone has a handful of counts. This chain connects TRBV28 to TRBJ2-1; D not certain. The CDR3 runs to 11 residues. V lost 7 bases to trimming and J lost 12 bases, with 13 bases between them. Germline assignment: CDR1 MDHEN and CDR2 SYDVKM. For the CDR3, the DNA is TGTGCCAGCAACCGTCATGGGCGGCAGTTCTTC. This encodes CASNRHGRQFF.

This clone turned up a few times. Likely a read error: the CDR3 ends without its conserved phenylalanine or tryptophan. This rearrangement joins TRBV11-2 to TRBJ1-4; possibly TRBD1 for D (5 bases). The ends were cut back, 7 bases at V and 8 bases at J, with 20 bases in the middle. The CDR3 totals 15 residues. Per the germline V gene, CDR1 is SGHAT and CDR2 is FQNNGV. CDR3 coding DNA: TGTGCCAGCATCCCCCTCTGGCAGGGAAAAGAAAAACTGTTTGTT. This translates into CASIPLWQGKEKLFV.

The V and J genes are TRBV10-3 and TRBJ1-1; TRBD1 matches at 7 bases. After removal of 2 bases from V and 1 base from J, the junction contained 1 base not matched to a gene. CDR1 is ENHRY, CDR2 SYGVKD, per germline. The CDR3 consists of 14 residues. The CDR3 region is CAISEDRANTEAFF. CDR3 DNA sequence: TGTGCCATCAGTGAGGACAGGGCGAACACTGAAGCTTTCTTT.

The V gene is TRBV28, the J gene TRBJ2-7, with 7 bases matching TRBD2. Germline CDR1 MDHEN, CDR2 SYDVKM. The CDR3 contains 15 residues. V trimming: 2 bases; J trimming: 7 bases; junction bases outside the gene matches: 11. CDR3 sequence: CASSLTPRLAGEQYF. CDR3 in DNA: TGTGCCAGCAGTTTAACCCCCCGACTAGCTGGAGAGCAGTACTTC. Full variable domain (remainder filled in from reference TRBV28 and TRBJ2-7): DVKVTQSSRYLVKRTGEKVFLECVQDMDHENMFWYRQDPGLGLRLIYFSYDVKMKEKGDIPEGYSVSREKKERFSLILESASTNQTSMYLCASSLTPRLAGEQYFGPGTRLTVT.

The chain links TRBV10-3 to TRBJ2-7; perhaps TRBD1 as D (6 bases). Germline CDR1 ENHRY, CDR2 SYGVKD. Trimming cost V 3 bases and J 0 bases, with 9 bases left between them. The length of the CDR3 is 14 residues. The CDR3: CAISDDRSSYEQYF. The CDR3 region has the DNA TGTGCCATCAGTGACGACAGGTCCTCCTACGAGCAGTACTTC.

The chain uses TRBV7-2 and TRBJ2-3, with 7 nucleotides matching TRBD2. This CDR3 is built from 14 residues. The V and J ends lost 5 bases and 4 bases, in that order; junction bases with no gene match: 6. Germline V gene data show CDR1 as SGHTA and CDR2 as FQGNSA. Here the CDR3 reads CASSRGGGADTQYF. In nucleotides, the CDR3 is TGTGCCAGCAGCAGGGGTGGGGGGGCAGATACGCAGTATTTT.

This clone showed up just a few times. This CDR3 is CASSEKPPAGYTF. DNA for the CDR3: TGTGCCAGCAGCGAAAAGCCGCCAGCGGGCTACACCTTC. The chain combines TRBV28 with TRBJ1-2, with no clear D. The CDR3 loop spans 13 amino acids. Germline V gene sequence: CDR1 MDHEN, CDR2 SYDVKM. V shed 6 bases and J shed 8 bases, with 16 bases lying between them.